One sample yielded the 14 T cell receptor beta chains listed below, sequenced in a study of CD8 T cells in Susac syndrome. The RNA, about 0.5 to 1 ug, was put through reverse transcription using random hexamers. TCRdb re-analysed the immunoSEQ multiplex PCR reads in MiXCR, keeping a single row per CDR3 protein. The sample shows fewer than 200,000 distinct CDR3 sequences, around 94% of them seen only once. The sequencing input was CD4+ T cells from PBMCs. Receptors originate from a human donor with Susac syndrome.

This clonotype was found once. V is TRBV20-1 and J is TRBJ2-1, with 8 bases fitting TRBD2. CDR1 DFQATT and CDR2 SNEGSKA come from the germline V gene (reference sequence). The CDR3 runs to 16 residues. Trimming cost V 2 bases and J 0 bases; bases outside gene matches: 6. The CDR3 protein is CSARYRLANSYNEQFF. CDR3 nucleotides: TGCAGTGCTAGATACCGACTAGCGAACTCCTACAATGAGCAGTTCTTC.

This clonotype was observed once. The chain links TRBV4-3 to TRBJ2-7, with 11 bases that match TRBD2. CDR1 and CDR2 (germline): LGHNA, YSLEER. The CDR3 covers 16 residues. V trimming: 0 bases; J trimming: 3 bases; junction bases outside the gene matches: 4. The DNA of the CDR3 is TGCGCCAGCAGCCAAGATGTCACTAGCGGGGGCTACGAGCAGTACTTC. It encodes CASSQDVTSGGYEQYF.

The chain uses TRBV29-1 and TRBJ1-2; no clear D. V lost 3 bases to trimming and J lost 2 bases, with 16 bases between them. In germline, CDR1 is SQVTM, CDR2 ANQGSEA. This CDR3 contains 15 residues. The CDR3 is CSVDSEAGANYGYTF. DNA for the CDR3: TGCAGCGTTGATTCCGAAGCGGGCGCCAACTATGGCTACACCTTC.

This chain links TRBV12-3 or TRBV12-4 with TRBJ2-1, with TRBD2 matching over 8 bases. Trimming cost V 5 bases and J 0 bases; bases outside gene matches: 9. The CDR3 is 17 amino acids. The CDR3 protein is CASSTGLTSASYNEQFF. As DNA, the CDR3 is TGTGCCAGCAGTACCGGGCTGACTAGCGCCTCCTACAATGAGCAGTTCTTC.

The chain links TRBV18 to TRBJ1-5; maybe TRBD1 (5 bases). The CDR3 loop spans 12 amino acids. With 0 bases removed from V and 11 bases from J, the gap between germline ends came to 8 bases. Germline V CDR1 and CDR2: KGHSH, LQKENI. The CDR3 loop is CASSPPGGTQHF. Written as DNA, the CDR3 is TGTGCCAGCTCACCACCGGGGGGAACCCAGCATTTT.

This chain connects TRBV3-1 to TRBJ2-4, with unresolved D. The CDR3 sequence is 13 residues long. In germline, CDR1 is LGHDT, CDR2 YNNKEL (reference sequence). V lost 3 bases, J lost 3 bases, and 6 bases lay in between. The CDR3 DNA is TGTGCCAGCAGCCAGGGTAACAAAAACATTCAGTACTTC. Translating it yields CASSQGNKNIQYF.

This chain links TRBV29-1 with TRBJ2-7; D is unclear. The CDR3 totals 11 residues. Germline assignment: CDR1 SQVTM and CDR2 ANQGSEA. The V end was cut by 5 bases, the J end by 4 bases, with 9 bases between. The CDR3 nucleotides read TGCAGCGTTAACAGTCCTTACGAGCAGTACTTC. The encoded protein is CSVNSPYEQYF.

V usage is TRBV9 and J usage is TRBJ1-2, with D tentatively TRBD1 (5 bases). The germline CDR1 and CDR2 sequences are SGDLS and YYNGEE. V was trimmed by 0 bases and J by 4 bases, leaving 19 bases between them. The CDR3 runs 17 residues. The CDR3 reads CASSVVILGRAGYGYTF. In nucleotides, the CDR3 is TGTGCCAGCAGCGTAGTTATATTGGGCAGGGCGGGCTATGGCTACACCTTC.

The chain is built from TRBV27 and TRBJ1-2; 7 bases are a match to TRBD1. Germline trimming cut 6 bases from V and 5 bases from J; bases unmatched to any gene: 9. The CDR3 extends over 14 amino acids. CDR1 MNHEY and CDR2 SMNVEV come from the germline V gene (reference sequence). CDR3 DNA sequence: TGTGCCAGCAGCCTACCGACAGGGTCGTATGGCTACACCTTC. Protein: CASSLPTGSYGYTF.

This clonotype was recorded a few times. The V gene is TRBV11-2, the J gene TRBJ2-7, with a weak D call TRBD2 (6 bases). The CDR3 is made up of 14 amino acids. Looked up from germline, CDR1 is SGHAT and CDR2 is FQNNGV. Trimming removed 2 bases at V and 9 bases at J, with 17 bases between. The CDR3 sequence: CASSLIRSGGLQYF. In nucleotides, the CDR3 is TGTGCCAGCAGCTTAATACGGTCTGGGGGGTTGCAGTACTTC.

The gene calls are TRBV30 and TRBJ1-2, with 9 bases fitting TRBD1. The V and J ends lost 7 bases and 5 bases, in that order; junction bases with no gene match: 11. The CDR3 consists of 14 residues. Per the germline V gene, CDR1 is GTSNPN and CDR2 is SVGIG (reference sequence). The CDR3: CALLGQGREYGYTF. In DNA, the CDR3 is TGTGCCTTGCTCGGACAGGGGCGGGAGTATGGCTACACCTTC.

The V gene is TRBV6-1, the J gene TRBJ1-5; D is uncertain. This CDR3 is built from 13 residues. Germline assignment: CDR1 MNHNS and CDR2 SASEGT. Between the trimmed V and J ends, which lost 7 bases and 0 bases, there was a span of 7 bases. The CDR3 sequence: CASMRNSNQPQHF. DNA of the CDR3: TGTGCCAGCATGAGGAATAGCAATCAGCCCCAGCATTTT.

The gene calls are TRBV19 and TRBJ1-6, with 9 bases identical to TRBD1. Germline CDR1 is LNHDA and CDR2 is SQIVND (reference sequence). The J segment lost 9 bases and the V segment lost 5 bases, leaving 8 bases of the junction unmatched. The CDR3 covers 15 residues. CDR3 in amino acids: CASSVQGAQSSPLHF. Written as DNA, the CDR3 is TGTGCCAGTAGTGTACAGGGGGCACAGAGTTCACCCCTCCACTTT.

This chain links TRBV27 with TRBJ1-2; 10 positions match TRBD1. Germline CDR1 and CDR2: MNHEY and SMNVEV (reference sequence). The CDR3 length is 15 residues. The ends lost 2 bases at V and 4 bases at J; junction bases unmatched: 4. CDR3 in amino acids: CASSLRDRGGYGYTF. CDR3 in DNA: TGTGCCAGCAGTTTAAGGGACAGGGGCGGCTATGGCTACACCTTC.